This TCR beta chain was captured by sequencing in a study of T cells in Graves' hyperthyroidism and ophthalmopathy. This clonotype was seen a few times. Antigen: not known. CDR1 SGHRS and CDR2 YFSETQ come from the germline V gene. Trimming removed 0 bases from V and 10 bases from J, with 11 bases in between. The CDR3 has 13 residues. Study-wide findings and caveats: Median prediction lead before ophthalmopathy onset was 5 to 7.5 months with the model. The majority of expanded thyroid clonotypes above 0.001 also appeared in blood.

Amplification of TCR beta CDR3 regions was performed using RNA transcripts as template. The HTBI primer set served for first-round RT-PCR of the TCR CDR3. TCRdb redid the calling of the multiplex PCR reads with MiXCR, one entry per CDR3 protein. This repertoire shows fewer than 900,000 distinct CDR3 sequences, roughly 20% found once; its top ten account for approximately 15%. The rearrangement uses TRBV5-1 and TRBJ2-1, with no clear D. The sequencing sample was made of blood. This sequence originates from a woman aged 50 to 60 with Graves' hyperthyroidism that later progressed to Graves' ophthalmopathy. The CDR3 region is CASSLESVSEQFF. DNA of the CDR3: TGCGCCAGCAGCTTGGAATCCGTCAGCGAGCAGTTCTTC.